The 7 T cell receptor beta chains presented below share a single source sample, sequenced in a study of blood T cell repertoires in COVID-19. Using immunoSEQ multiplex PCR, the repertoire was profiled, and TCRdb retains in-frame clones only, with some absent. The sample includes about 69,000 clones, over 75% seen only once; the top ten take around 3%. Sample: peripheral blood. The receptors here all came from a man older than 75 with acute or convalescent COVID-19.

The rearrangement joins TRBV5-1 to TRBJ1-2; D remains unclear. Germline CDR1 reads SGHRS; CDR2 reads YFSETQ. CDR3 size: 15 residues. Trimming left V 1 base short and J 2 bases short, with 12 bases between. The CDR3 here is CASSLNQATNYGYTF. The CDR3 nucleotides read TGCGCCAGCAGCTTGAACCAGGCTACCAACTATGGCTACACCTTC. Together with reference TRBV5-1 and TRBJ1-2, the CDR3 gives the full variable domain: KAGVTQTPRYLIKTRGQQVTLSCSPISGHRSVSWYQQTPGQGLQFLFEYFSETQRNKGNFPGRFSGRQFSNSRSEMNVSTLELGDSALYLCASSLNQATNYGYTFGSGTRLTVV.

This clone appeared once. The gene calls are TRBV4-2 and TRBJ2-2; the match to TRBD1 covers 8 bases. The CDR3 contains 15 residues. Germline V lookup: CDR1 LGHNA, CDR2 YNFKEQ. J lost 5 bases, V lost 0 bases, and 2 bases had no gene match. The CDR3 bases are TGTGCCAGCAGCCAAGAATACAGGGGGACCGGGGAGCTGTTTTTT. Protein product: CASSQEYRGTGELFF.

This clone was counted only a few times. The genes are TRBV24-1 and TRBJ2-1, with 7 bases that match TRBD1. CDR1 KGHDR and CDR2 SFDVKD come from the germline V gene. The CDR3 has 13 residues. The trim removed 10 bases at V and 2 bases at J, leaving 4 bases unmatched. The CDR3 reads CATSGTAYNEQFF. The CDR3 DNA sequence: TGTGCCACTTCCGGGACAGCCTACAATGAGCAGTTCTTC.

The chain recombines TRBV24-1 with TRBJ2-3, with TRBD2 matching 9 bases. The CDR3 totals 16 residues. Germline V lookup: CDR1 KGHDR, CDR2 SFDVKD. V lost 1 base to trimming and J lost 2 bases; unmatched junction nucleotides: 3. This chain's CDR3 is CATSDFTSGYTDTQYF. CDR3 nucleotide sequence: TGTGCCACCAGTGATTTTACTAGCGGGTACACAGATACGCAGTATTTT.

V gene TRBV6-5 combines with J gene TRBJ2-1; TRBD1 aligns across 7 bases. Germline V gives CDR1 MNHEY, CDR2 SVGAGI. Trimming cost V 7 bases and J 1 base; bases outside gene matches: 4. The CDR3 spans 14 residues. This chain's CDR3 is CASKRGRSYNEQFF. CDR3 bases: TGTGCCAGCAAAAGGGGGCGGTCCTACAATGAGCAGTTCTTC.

The genes are TRBV7-2 and TRBJ2-1; TRBD2 matches 14 bases. CDR3 length equals 15 residues. The germline CDR1 and CDR2 sequences are SGHTA and FQGNSA. J lost 6 bases, V lost 5 bases, and 3 bases had no gene match. The CDR3 sequence: CASSPGLAGGNEQFF. The CDR3 DNA reads TGTGCCAGCAGCCCCGGACTAGCGGGAGGCAATGAGCAGTTCTTC. The full variable domain, its missing parts supplied by reference TRBV7-2 and TRBJ2-1, is GAGVSQSPSNKVTEKGKDVELRCDPISGHTALYWYRQSLGQGLEFLIYFQGNSAPDKSGLPSDRFSAERTGGSVSTLTIQRTQQEDSAVYLCASSPGLAGGNEQFFGPGTRLTVL.

This chain joins TRBV18 and TRBJ2-2, with a weak D call TRBD2 (5 bases). V was shortened by 6 bases and J by 1 base, with 15 bases between the two germline ends. The CDR3 sequence is 16 residues long. CDR1 and CDR2 from the germline V gene are KGHSH and LQKENI. The DNA of the CDR3 is TGTGCCAGCTCCATCGAGGGTATGAGGAACACCGGGGAGCTGTTTTTT. Its translation: CASSIEGMRNTGELFF.